The sequence of this T cell receptor (beta chain) was determined in a study of cytomegalovirus exposure and HLA in healthy donors. Study-wide results and caveats: In a later analysis, donors in an Asian-associated ancestry cluster reportedly had fewer N-insertions in productive TCRs than the cohort mean. One cluster of highly shared sequence variants probably arose as a sequencing artifact.

Germline V gene lookup returns CDR1 MNHEY and CDR2 SMNVEV (reference sequence). This CDR3 comprises 13 residues. V lost 4 bases and J lost 8, with 12 bases in between. As concerns this clone: Its antigen remains unidentified.

A multiplex PCR was run with 60 Vbeta primers and 13 Jbeta primers. Sequencing used immunoSEQ multiplex PCR; TCRdb keeps in-frame clones, though not all of them. The sample lists about 120,000 clones; over 60% were seen once. Sequencing used PBMCs. The TCR sequence derives from a female donor in good health and CMV-seronegative. V and J are TRBV27 and TRBJ2-1; D ambiguous. The CDR3 sequence is CASSYPPRDEQFF. The CDR3 bases are TGTGCCAGCAGTTACCCCCCGCGCGATGAGCAGTTCTTC.